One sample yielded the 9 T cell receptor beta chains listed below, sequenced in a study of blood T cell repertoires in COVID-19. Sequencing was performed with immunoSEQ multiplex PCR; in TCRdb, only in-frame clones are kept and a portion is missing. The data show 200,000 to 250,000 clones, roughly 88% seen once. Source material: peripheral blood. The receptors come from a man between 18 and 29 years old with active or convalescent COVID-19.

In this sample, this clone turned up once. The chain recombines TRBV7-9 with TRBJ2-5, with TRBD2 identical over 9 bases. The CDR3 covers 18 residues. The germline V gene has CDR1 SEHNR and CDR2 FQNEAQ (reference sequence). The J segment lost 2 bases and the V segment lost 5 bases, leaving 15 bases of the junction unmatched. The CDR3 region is CASSPWGRRGGPQETQYF. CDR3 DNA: TGTGCCAGCAGCCCTTGGGGGCGGCGGGGGGGGCCTCAAGAGACCCAGTACTTC.

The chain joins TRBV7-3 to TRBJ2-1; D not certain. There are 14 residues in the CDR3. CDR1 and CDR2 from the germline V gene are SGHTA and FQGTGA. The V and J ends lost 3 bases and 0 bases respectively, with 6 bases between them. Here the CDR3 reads CASSLAVSYNEQFF. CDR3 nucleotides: TGTGCCAGCAGCTTGGCGGTCTCCTACAATGAGCAGTTCTTC.

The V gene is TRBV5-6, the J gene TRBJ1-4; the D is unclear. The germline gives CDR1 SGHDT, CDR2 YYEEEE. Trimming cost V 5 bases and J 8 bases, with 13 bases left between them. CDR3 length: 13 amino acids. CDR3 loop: CASRRETGEKLFF. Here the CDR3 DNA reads TGTGCCAGCAGGCGGGAAACGGGGGAAAAACTGTTTTTT.

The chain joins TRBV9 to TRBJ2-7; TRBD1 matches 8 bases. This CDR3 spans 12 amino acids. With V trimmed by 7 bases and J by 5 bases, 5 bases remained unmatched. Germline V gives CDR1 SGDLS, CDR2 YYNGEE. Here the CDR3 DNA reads TGTGCCAGCGGCAGGGGGCTCAACGAGCAGTACTTC. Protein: CASGRGLNEQYF.

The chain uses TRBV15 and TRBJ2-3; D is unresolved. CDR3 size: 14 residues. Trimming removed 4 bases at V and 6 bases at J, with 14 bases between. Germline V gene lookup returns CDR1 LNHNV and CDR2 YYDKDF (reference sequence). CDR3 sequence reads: CATSKGTARDTQYF. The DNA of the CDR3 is TGTGCCACCAGCAAAGGTACGGCGAGGGATACGCAGTATTTT.

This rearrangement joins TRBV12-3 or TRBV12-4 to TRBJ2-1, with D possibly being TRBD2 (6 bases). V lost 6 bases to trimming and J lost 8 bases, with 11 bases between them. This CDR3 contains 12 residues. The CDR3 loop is CASSGRGDEQFF. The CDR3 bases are TGTGCCAGCAGCGGGAGAGGGGATGAGCAGTTCTTC.

The CDR3 DNA follows: TGTGCCAGCAGCTTAGTTGCTAGCGGGAGATTCGGGGAGACCCAGTACTTC. This encodes CASSLVASGRFGETQYF. The chain is built from TRBV7-2 and TRBJ2-5; 10 positions agree with TRBD2. The length of the CDR3 is 17 residues. Germline CDR1 SGHTA, CDR2 FQGNSA. Unmatched junction bases numbered 10, after V lost 1 base and J lost 5 bases.

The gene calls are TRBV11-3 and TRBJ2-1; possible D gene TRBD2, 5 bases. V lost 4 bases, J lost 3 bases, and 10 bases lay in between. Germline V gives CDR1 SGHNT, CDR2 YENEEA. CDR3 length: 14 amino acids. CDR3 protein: CASSSGSNYNEQFF. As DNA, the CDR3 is TGTGCCAGCAGCTCGGGGTCAAACTACAATGAGCAGTTCTTC. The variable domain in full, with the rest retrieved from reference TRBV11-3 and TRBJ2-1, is EAGVVQSPRYKIIEKKQPVAFWCNPISGHNTLYWYLQNLGQGPELLIRYENEEAVDDSQLPKDRFSAERLKGVDSTLKIQPAELGDSAVYLCASSSGSNYNEQFFGPGTRLTVL.

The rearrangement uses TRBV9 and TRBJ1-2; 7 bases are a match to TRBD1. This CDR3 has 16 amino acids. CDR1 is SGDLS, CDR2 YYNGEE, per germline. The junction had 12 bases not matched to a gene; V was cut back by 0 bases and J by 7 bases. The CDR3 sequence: CASSVAGGTGNTGYTF. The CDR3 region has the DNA TGTGCCAGCAGCGTAGCAGGGGGAACAGGGAATACTGGCTACACCTTC. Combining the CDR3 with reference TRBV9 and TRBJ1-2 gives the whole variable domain DSGVTQTPKHLITATGQRVTLRCSPRSGDLSVYWYQQSLDQGLQFLIQYYNGEERAKGNILERFSAQQFPDLHSELNLSSLELGDSALYFCASSVAGGTGNTGYTFGSGTRLTVV.